The rows below give T cell receptor beta chains drawn from one sample of a study of blood T cell repertoires in COVID-19. Sequencing used immunoSEQ multiplex PCR; TCRdb keeps in-frame clones, though not all of them. In the table there are about 55,000 clones, 80% to 85% of which are singletons. The sequencing sample was made of peripheral blood. The receptors originated from an older woman with acute or convalescent COVID-19. CDR3s include the opening cysteine and the closing phenylalanine or tryptophan. D genes are given only for firm matches. A clone size is listed for some rows: how often the clone was seen (once, few, many), or a class if it is expanded.

TRBJ2-1 | TRBV5-4 | . | TRBD2 | CASSLPSGGPYYNEQFF | TGTGCCAGCAGCTTGCCTAGCGGGGGACCCTACTACAATGAGCAGTTCTTC
TRBJ2-2 | TRBV7-9 | . | TRBD1 | CASSIGQGVGELFF | TGTGCCAGCAGCATTGGACAGGGTGTAGGGGAGCTGTTTTTT
TRBJ1-1 | TRBV2 | . | . | CASSAEANTEAFF | TGTGCCAGCAGTGCTGAGGCAAACACTGAAGCTTTCTTT
TRBJ2-5 | TRBV25-1 | . | . | CASSEDPPLAGWETQYF | TGTGCCAGCAGTGAAGACCCTCCCCTTGCAGGGTGGGAGACCCAGTACTTC
TRBJ1-1 | TRBV5-1 | . | TRBD1 | CASSPSTGALVTEAFF | TGCGCCAGCAGCCCGTCGACAGGGGCGTTGGTAACTGAAGCTTTCTTT
TRBJ2-1 | TRBV2 | once | TRBD2 | CASSDKRGGTNEQFF | TGTGCCAGCAGTGATAAGCGGGGGGGCACGAATGAGCAGTTCTTC
TRBJ2-7 | TRBV9 | . | TRBD1 | CASGPGTGYSYEQYF | TGTGCCAGCGGACCCGGGACAGGGTACTCCTACGAGCAGTACTTC
TRBJ2-7 | TRBV27 | . | . | CASSLSSGYEQYF | TGTGCCAGCAGTTTATCGTCGGGGTACGAGCAGTACTTC
TRBJ2-7 | TRBV5-4 | . | TRBD1 | CASRTGGGQGAHEQYF | TGTGCCAGCCGCACCGGTGGGGGACAGGGGGCTCACGAGCAGTACTTC
TRBJ1-5 | TRBV27 | once | TRBD1 | CASSWDRQNQPQHF | TGTGCCAGCAGTTGGGACAGGCAGAATCAGCCCCAGCATTTT
TRBJ2-2 | TRBV2 | . | TRBD1 | CASSPGQGIGTGELFF | TGTGCCAGCAGTCCCGGACAGGGTATAGGGACCGGGGAGCTGTTTTTT
TRBJ1-1 | TRBV18 | . | . | CASSRLRGTGDTEAFF | TGTGCCAGCTCACGTTTGAGAGGGACGGGGGATACTGAAGCTTTCTTT
TRBJ2-1 | TRBV27 | . | TRBD2 | CASSLWLAGGPNEQFF | TGTGCCAGCAGTTTATGGCTAGCGGGGGGGCCGAATGAGCAGTTCTTC
TRBJ2-5 | TRBV9 | . | TRBD2 | CASSVGVAGPQETQYF | TGTGCCAGCAGCGTAGGGGTAGCGGGGCCGCAAGAGACCCAGTACTTC
TRBJ1-2 | TRBV5-1 | . | TRBD1 | CASSSPVKTGGDGYTF | TGCGCCAGCAGCTCGCCCGTTAAGACAGGGGGCGATGGCTACACCTTC
TRBJ1-4 | TRBV5-1 | . | TRBD1 | CASSPGTGGAGIGWEKLFF | TGCGCCAGCAGCCCAGGGACAGGGGGCGCGGGGATCGGTTGGGAAAAACTGTTTTTT
TRBJ1-5 | TRBV5-1 | . | TRBD1 | CASSRDRGEPQHF | TGCGCCAGCAGCAGAGACAGGGGCGAGCCCCAGCATTTT
TRBJ1-2 | TRBV6-5 | . | . | CASFDPGYGYTF | TGTGCCAGTTTCGACCCGGGATATGGCTACACCTTC
TRBJ1-6 | TRBV4-1 | . | . | CASSQKQGPGESPLHF | TGCGCCAGCAGCCAGAAACAGGGACCAGGCGAGTCACCCCTCCACTTT
TRBJ2-7 | TRBV19 | . | TRBD1 | CASSIGTGSSYEQYF | TGTGCCAGTAGTATCGGGACAGGATCCTCCTACGAGCAGTACTTC
TRBJ2-1 | TRBV12-3/TRBV12-4 | few | . | CASSLFRSVTQFF | TGTGCCAGCAGTTTATTCAGGTCGGTTACGCAGTTCTTC
TRBJ1-4 | TRBV6-1 | . | TRBD1 | CAIQPRQGEEKLFF | TGTGCCATCCAACCTCGACAGGGAGAGGAAAAACTGTTTTTT
TRBJ1-3 | TRBV27 | . | . | CASSSGFAGNTIYF | TGTGCCAGCAGTTCAGGGTTCGCGGGAAACACCATATATTTT
TRBJ1-6 | TRBV19 | . | TRBD1 | CASSPTWTGWINNSPLHF | TGTGCCAGTAGCCCTACTTGGACAGGGTGGATTAATAATTCACCCCTCCACTTT
TRBJ2-3 | TRBV7-3 | . | TRBD2 | CASSYGGAGTDTQYF | TGTGCCAGCAGCTACGGGGGGGCGGGCACAGATACGCAGTATTTT
TRBJ2-1 | TRBV11-3 | . | TRBD2 | CASSLEGTSGRGEQFF | TGTGCCAGCAGCTTAGAGGGGACTAGCGGGCGGGGTGAGCAGTTCTTC
TRBJ1-4 | TRBV4-2 | . | TRBD1 | CASSQEGVGQGGKKLFF | TGTGCCAGCAGCCAAGAGGGGGTGGGACAGGGTGGCAAAAAACTGTTTTTT
TRBJ2-7 | TRBV18 | . | TRBD1 | CASSDIRGQGREQYF | TGTGCCAGCTCAGATATAAGAGGACAGGGGAGGGAGCAGTACTTC
TRBJ1-2 | TRBV2 | . | . | CASSEQNYGYTF | TGTGCCAGCAGTGAACAGAACTATGGCTACACCTTC